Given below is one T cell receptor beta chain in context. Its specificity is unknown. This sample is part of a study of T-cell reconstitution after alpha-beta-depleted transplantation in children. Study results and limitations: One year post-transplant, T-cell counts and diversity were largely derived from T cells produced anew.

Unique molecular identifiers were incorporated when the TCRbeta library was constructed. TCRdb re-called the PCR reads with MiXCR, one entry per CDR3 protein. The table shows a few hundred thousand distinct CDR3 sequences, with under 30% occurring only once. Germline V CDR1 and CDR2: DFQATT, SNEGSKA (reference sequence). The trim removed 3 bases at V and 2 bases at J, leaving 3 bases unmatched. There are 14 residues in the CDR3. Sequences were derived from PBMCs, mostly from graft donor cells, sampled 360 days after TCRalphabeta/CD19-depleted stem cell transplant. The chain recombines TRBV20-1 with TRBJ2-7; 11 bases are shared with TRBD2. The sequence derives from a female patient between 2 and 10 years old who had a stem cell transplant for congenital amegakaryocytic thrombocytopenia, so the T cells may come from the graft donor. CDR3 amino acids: CSARGLAVTYEQYF. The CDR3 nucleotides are TGCAGTGCTAGGGGACTAGCGGTAACCTACGAGCAGTACTTC.